This T cell receptor (beta chain) was found in a study of CD8+ T cells in alopecia areata. Study-level background: The tofacitinib course ran for 6 to 18 months and was followed by 6 months off drug. The share of scalp area affected provided the severity score for treated patients.

Treatment reported: oral pan-JAK inhibitor, 5-10 mg twice daily. The investigators collected lesional scalp punch biopsies and peripheral blood from alopecia areata patients. Study-wide findings and caveats: More clonal than normal scalp was lesional scalp, particularly alopecia totalis/universalis.

Regarding this clone: The antigen is not known.

The authors extracted RNA and reverse transcribed it into cDNA as the sequencing template. Produced via immunoSEQ multiplex PCR; TCRdb's table is partial and in-frame only. Of 93,000 or so clones detected, about nine tenths appear once; the ten largest clones hold roughly 10%. The sequencing used CD8+ T cells sorted from blood, collected between weeks 30 and 35, from a patient treated with tofacitinib. The receptor was isolated from a human donor with alopecia areata.

CDR3 protein: CASSQGQSSYNEQFF. The CDR3 coding sequence is TGCGCCAGCAGCCAGGGACAGAGCTCCTACAATGAGCAGTTCTTC. This chain connects TRBV5-1 to TRBJ2-1; 7 bases are a match to TRBD1. The germline CDR1 and CDR2 sequences are SGHRS and YFSETQ. Trimming took 4 bases from V and 0 from J; bases not matched to a gene: 4. The CDR3 contains 15 residues.